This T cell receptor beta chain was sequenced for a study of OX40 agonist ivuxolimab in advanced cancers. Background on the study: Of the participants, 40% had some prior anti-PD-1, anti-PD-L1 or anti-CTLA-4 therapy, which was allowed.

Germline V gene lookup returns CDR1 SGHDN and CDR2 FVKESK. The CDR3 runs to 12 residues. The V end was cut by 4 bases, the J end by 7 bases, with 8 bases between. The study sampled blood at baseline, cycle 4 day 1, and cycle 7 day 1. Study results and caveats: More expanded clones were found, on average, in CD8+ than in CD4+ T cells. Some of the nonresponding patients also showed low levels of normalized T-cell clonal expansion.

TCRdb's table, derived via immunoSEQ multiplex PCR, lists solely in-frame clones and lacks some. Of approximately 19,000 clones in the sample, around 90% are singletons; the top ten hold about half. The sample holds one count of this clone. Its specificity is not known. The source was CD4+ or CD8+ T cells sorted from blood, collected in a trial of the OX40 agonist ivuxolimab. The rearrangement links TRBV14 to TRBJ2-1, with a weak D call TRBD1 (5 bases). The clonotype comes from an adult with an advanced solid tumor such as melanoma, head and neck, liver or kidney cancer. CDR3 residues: CASSPTANEQFF. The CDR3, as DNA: TGTGCCAGCAGCCCGACAGCGAATGAGCAGTTCTTC.